Reported below is one T cell receptor (beta chain). The antigen it binds to is not known. Base qualities were left out, and no much larger clone turns up one base away. The sample's time point label, in plain terms: cells obtained before transplantation from donor or recipient. CD3+CD4+ and CD3+CD8+ populations were FACS-sorted from unstimulated pre-transplant donor and recipient cells taken from spleen or lymph nodes. The library was made by the immunoSEQ multiplex PCR assay. In most patients, genomic DNA was isolated using the Qiagen DNeasy Blood and Tissue Kit and sent frozen to Adaptive Biotechnologies for TCR sequencing. For most patients, high-throughput TCR-beta CDR3 sequencing of genomic DNA was performed by Adaptive Biotechnologies. In the authors' own workflow: Adaptive's ImmunoSEQ software was the source of the TCR sequencing data for about 20 patients, while a few other patients were processed with MiXCR and VDJtools. To correct CD4 versus CD8 sorting errors, any sequence found in both subsets at a frequency ratio below 5:1 was removed. Because the origin of CDR3 nucleotide sequences shared between donor and recipient could not be assigned, those sequences were removed. At least 2-fold expansion over unstimulated cells and a minimum CFSE-low frequency of 0.002% (template counts) or 0.001% (read counts) were required for clones to be classified as alloreactive. Clones were considered mappable if detected in sequenced pre-transplant spleen, lymph node, or MLR CFSE-low populations of the donor or recipient. The cumulative frequency of alloreactive clones was calculated as a percentage of all sequences, weighted by copy number. TCRdb holds this immuneACCESS table with in-frame rearrangements only. Some clones are missing; in checked studies, unresolved V genes explain under half, and the rest has no known cause. That table supplies the V and J calls and clone size; D and trimming were determined from the DNA. The sample table records about 130,000 clones; around nine tenths of these occur just once. 0.16% of the sample rests with the top ten.

This sample was included in a study of graft-versus-host responses after intestinal transplantation (dated by TCRdb to about 2021). Regarding the study in general: The transplants that recipients got were multivisceral, liver-intestinal, or isolated intestinal. Rather than going through the commercial service, samples from a few later patients were sequenced in-house on an Illumina MiSeq and processed with MiXCR. The cohort enrolled about 23 intestinal transplant recipients, one of whom was a retransplant, and a few patients without pretransplant specimens were excluded. A peak of at least 4% donor T cells among recipient peripheral blood mononuclear cells was the definition used for donor T cell macrochimerism. To identify alloreactive clones, pre-transplant mixed lymphocyte reaction products were sequenced and then compared with unstimulated pre-transplant donor and recipient T cells. After intestinal transplantation, graft-versus-host and host-versus-graft alloreactive T cell clones were followed in the graft, circulation and bone marrow using bulk TCR-beta CDR3 sequencing. All recipients received anti-thymocyte globulin induction followed by maintenance tacrolimus and steroids for approximately 3 years.

CDR1 KGHSH and CDR2 LQKENI were looked up in the germline V gene. The CDR3 measures 15 amino acids from cysteine to phenylalanine. Here the CDR3 DNA is all that survives: 45 bases in frame from base 1. The germline V end is reduced by 5 bases and the J end by 4 bases; junction bases left unmatched: 8. General study outcomes and caveats: GvH clones were found in recipient bone marrow, and some of the GvH clones appeared earlier in ileal mucosa or blood, which is consistent with an intestinal mucosal origin. In the allografts of patients with donor T cell macrochimerism, GvH to HvG T cell clonal ratios were high. Early after transplant, peak levels of circulating GvH clones were found to be associated with declines in HvG clones. The conclusions were limited by the relatively low number and heterogeneity of the intestinal transplant patients.

This material consisted of unstimulated CD4+ T cells sorted from spleen or lymph node cells, taken before intestinal transplant. The source of this sequence is a human donor who received an intestinal transplant. Rearrangement joined TRBV18 to TRBJ2-5; 9 nucleotides in the junction match TRBD1. The nucleotide sequence reads as follows: TGTGCCAGCTCATCGGGACAGGGAAGAGGAGAGACCCAGTACTTC. It codes for CASSSGQGRGETQYF.